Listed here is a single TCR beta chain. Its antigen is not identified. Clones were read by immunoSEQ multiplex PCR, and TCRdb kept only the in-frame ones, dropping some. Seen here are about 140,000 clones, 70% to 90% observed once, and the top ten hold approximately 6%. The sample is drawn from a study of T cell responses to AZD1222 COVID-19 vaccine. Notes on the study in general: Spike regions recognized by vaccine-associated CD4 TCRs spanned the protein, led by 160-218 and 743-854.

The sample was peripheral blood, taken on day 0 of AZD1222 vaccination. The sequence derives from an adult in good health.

DNA of the CDR3: TGCGCCAGCAGCTGGGGAGGGAAGAACACCGGGGAGCTGTTTTTT. Residues: CASSWGGKNTGELFF. The chain carries TRBV5-1 and TRBJ2-2; 7 bases line up with TRBD2. After removal of 3 bases from V and 1 base from J, the junction contained 3 bases not matched to a gene. Per germline, CDR1 SGHRS and CDR2 YFSETQ. The CDR3 has 15 amino acids.